The clone carrying this T cell receptor (beta chain) appeared a single time. In the source study's methods: Amplification of reference gene primers was used by the study to estimate nucleated cell counts. Some clones are missing from TCRdb's copy, which holds only in-frame ones; the method was immunoSEQ multiplex PCR. That table is the source of V, J and clone size, and D and trimming were worked out from the DNA. Among about 300,000 clones, roughly 80% were seen once, and the ten largest hold more than 8%. This sample is drawn from a study of blood T cell repertoires in COVID-19. On the study more broadly: Sites in the United States, Italy and Spain provided acute and convalescent COVID-19 samples. PBMCs, B-cell-depleted T cells, or T cells provided the cDNA or gDNA that made up the material.

The CDR3 totals 13 residues. Unmatched junction bases numbered 3, after V lost 5 bases and J lost 6 bases. Per germline, CDR1 MRHNA and CDR2 SNTAGT. What was sequenced was peripheral blood. This rearrangement joins TRBV6-4 to TRBJ1-1; 10 positions agree with TRBD1. The receptor's source is a woman between 50 and 59 years old who had recovered from COVID-19. The CDR3 nucleotides are TGTGCCAGCAGTCCGGGGACAGGGGCTGAAGCTTTCTTT. Translating it yields CASSPGTGAEAFF.